This T cell receptor beta chain was sequenced during a study of spatial heterogeneity in lung cancer. Overall study context: The 65 or so donors had untreated early-stage non-small cell lung cancer. In raw reads, more than nine appearances on average were recorded for each unique TCR and UMI combination. Regarding the study as a whole: The appearance of ubiquitous expanded tumor TCRs in blood was greater at resection than follow-up.

Ten or more counts support this clonotype. Its antigen is undetermined. This CDR3 contains 12 residues. Germline CDR1 SGHTA, CDR2 FQGNSA. Trimming took 2 bases from V and 9 from J, leaving 8 bases between them. The time point here: blood at routine non-recurrence follow-up after resection. Sequencing of whole RNA from tumor, nontumor lung or frozen PBMC involved no sorting. One entry per CDR3 protein results from TCRdb running MiXCR on the 5' RACE reads. The sample yields under 150,000 distinct CDR3 sequences, roughly 10% seen once. J is TRBJ2-1 and V is TRBV7-2; a weak D match, TRBD2 (5 bases). The TCR sequence derives from a female donor with early-stage non-small cell lung cancer. The sample consisted of PBMCs, taken at follow-up. CDR3 nucleotide sequence: TGTGCCAGCAGCTTACTAGCTGGTGAGCAGTTCTTC. Its protein product is CASSLLAGEQFF.